This T cell receptor beta chain is drawn from a study of cytomegalovirus exposure and HLA in healthy donors. Points from the study as a whole: The study flagged fewer than 200 TCR beta chains as cytomegalovirus-associated. Reportedly, HLA-A and HLA-B alleles of most subjects were accurately predicted from TCR beta.

Germline V lookup: CDR1 MNHEY, CDR2 SVGAGI. V gave up 6 bases and J gave up 2 bases, with 11 bases separating them. CDR3 length: 15 residues. Likely unrecorded immune exposures existed in these nominally healthy donors. Concerning this clone itself: Its antigen is unidentified.

It was with 60 Vbeta and 13 Jbeta primers that the PCR ran. Original data processing: An analysis that came later counted tens of millions of unique TCR beta chains, around 12 million shared. TCRdb keeps only in-frame clones here, not all; method: immunoSEQ multiplex PCR. Clonal size and the V and J genes are those of that table, whereas D and trimming came from the DNA. The sample holds over 250,000 clones, more than 55% seen once. The sequencing sample was made of PBMCs. The receptor comes from a female donor in good health and CMV-seronegative. This chain links TRBV6-5 with TRBJ2-6; D not certain. The CDR3 is CASRRQYAGANVLTF. The CDR3 DNA sequence: TGTGCCAGCAGGCGTCAATATGCTGGGGCCAACGTCCTGACTTTC.